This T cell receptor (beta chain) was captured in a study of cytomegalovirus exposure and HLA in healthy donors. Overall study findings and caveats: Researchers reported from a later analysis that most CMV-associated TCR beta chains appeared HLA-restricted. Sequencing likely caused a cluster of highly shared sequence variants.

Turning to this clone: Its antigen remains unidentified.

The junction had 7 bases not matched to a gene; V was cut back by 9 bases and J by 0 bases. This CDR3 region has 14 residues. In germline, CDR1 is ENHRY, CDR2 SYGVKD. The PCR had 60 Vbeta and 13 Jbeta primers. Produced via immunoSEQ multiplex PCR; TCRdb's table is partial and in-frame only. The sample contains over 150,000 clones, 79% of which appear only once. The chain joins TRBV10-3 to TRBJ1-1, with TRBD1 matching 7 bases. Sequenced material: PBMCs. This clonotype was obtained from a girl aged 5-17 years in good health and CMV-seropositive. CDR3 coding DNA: TGTGCCATTGGGACAGACAGCATGAACACTGAAGCTTTCTTT. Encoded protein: CAIGTDSMNTEAFF.